This passage covers 7 T cell receptor beta chains from one sample sequenced in a study of blood T cells in healthy people across ages. Sample-barcoded 5' priming and a J-beta primer mix drove a second PCR of about 7 to 11 cycles. TCRdb re-derived calls from the 5' RACE reads in MiXCR, one entry per CDR3 protein. Of fewer than 900,000 distinct CDR3 sequences detected, about 37% appear once; the ten largest clones hold approximately 13%. The specimen sequenced was blood. Receptors were obtained from a man aged 18 to 30 in good health.

V gene TRBV14 combines with J gene TRBJ2-3, with no clear D. Trimming pared 0 bases from V and 6 bases from J, leaving 10 bases between. CDR3 length equals 14 residues. CDR1 is SGHDN and CDR2 is FVKESK in the germline V gene. CDR3: CASSQDDSPDTQYF. The CDR3 DNA sequence: TGTGCCAGCAGCCAAGATGATTCTCCGGATACGCAGTATTTT.

This clonotype has just a few counts. This chain links TRBV7-2 with TRBJ1-5, with 10 bases identical to TRBD1. V lost 3 bases and J lost 2; bases outside the gene matches: 1. The CDR3 has 15 residues. Germline-derived CDR1 and CDR2 are SGHTA and FQGNSA. In nucleotides, the CDR3 is TGTGCCAGCAGCTTCGGGACAGGGGGCAATCAGCCCCAGCATTTT. As protein: CASSFGTGGNQPQHF.

The genes are TRBV7-9 and TRBJ2-5; a possible D gene is TRBD2 (5 bases). This CDR3 spans 15 amino acids. Trimming shortened V by 5 bases and J by 7 bases, and 20 bases separated the two germline ends. Germline V lookup: CDR1 SEHNR, CDR2 FQNEAQ (reference sequence). The CDR3 nucleotides are TGTGCCAGCAGCCGCAGCGGCCCAACAGAGGGGACCCAGTACTTC. Amino acids: CASSRSGPTEGTQYF.

In its sample, this clonotype was seen many times. The J gene is TRBJ1-2, the V gene TRBV12-3 or TRBV12-4; no firm D call. Trimming removed 5 bases at V and 1 base at J, with 11 bases between. This CDR3 has 14 residues. The CDR3 is CASSPRRVNYGYTF. The CDR3 region has the DNA TGTGCCAGCAGTCCTAGGAGAGTTAACTATGGCTACACCTTC.

Only a few counts were recorded for this clonotype. The V and J genes are TRBV7-9 and TRBJ2-3; 7 nucleotides match TRBD2. V trimming: 0 bases; J trimming: 2 bases; junction bases outside the gene matches: 14. Germline assignment: CDR1 SEHNR and CDR2 FQNEAQ (reference sequence). The CDR3 has 19 amino acids. CDR3 DNA sequence: TGTGCCAGCAGCTTAGCCCGAAACCGGGACTACAGGTTCACAGATACGCAGTATTTT. Protein: CASSLARNRDYRFTDTQYF. Supplemented by reference TRBV7-9 and TRBJ2-3, the full variable domain reads DTGVSQNPRHKITKRGQNVTFRCDPISEHNRLYWYRQTLGQGPEFLTYFQNEAQLEKSRLLSDRFSAERPKGSFSTLEIQRTEQGDSAMYLCASSLARNRDYRFTDTQYFGPGTRLTVL.

This clonotype was picked up one time. The chain uses TRBV5-1 and TRBJ2-5, with D perhaps TRBD1 (6 bases). The CDR3 runs 14 residues. Germline loops: CDR1 SGHRS, CDR2 YFSETQ. The V gene lost 7 bases and the J gene lost 3 bases, with 16 bases spanning the gap. The CDR3 bases are TGCGCCAGCGGCTCACAGGGATCCGAAGAGACCCAGTACTTC. Translated, it gives CASGSQGSEETQYF.

This clonotype was detected many times. The chain is built from TRBV29-1 and TRBJ1-1; weak D call: TRBD1 (5 bases). Trimming took 0 bases from V and 6 from J, leaving 17 bases between them. Per the germline V gene, CDR1 is SQVTM and CDR2 is ANQGSEA. This CDR3 contains 15 residues. This CDR3 is CSVEDFREIGPEAFF. DNA for the CDR3: TGCAGCGTTGAAGATTTCAGGGAAATTGGACCTGAAGCTTTCTTT.